The rows below give T cell receptor beta chains drawn from one sample of a study of CD8 T cells in Susac syndrome. One entry per CDR3 protein results from TCRdb running MiXCR on the immunoSEQ multiplex PCR reads. The table records 150,000 to 200,000 distinct CDR3 sequences, approximately 95% of them present only once. Sequencing was carried out using CD4+ T cells from PBMCs. The origin of the receptors is a human donor with multiple sclerosis. CDR3s include the opening cysteine and the closing phenylalanine or tryptophan. D genes are given only for firm matches. Expanded clones get a size class; other rows say once, few or many, or leave the size out.

clone size: .
D gene: .
V gene: TRBV7-6
J gene: TRBJ2-1
CDR3 protein: CASSTLSGGNEQFF
CDR3 DNA: TGTGCCAGCAGTACCCTCTCAGGGGGGAATGAGCAGTTCTTC

clone size: once
D gene: TRBD1
V gene: TRBV5-4
J gene: TRBJ2-7
CDR3 protein: CASSTRIGTDGSYEQYF
CDR3 DNA: TGTGCCAGCAGTACAAGAATTGGGACAGACGGCTCCTACGAGCAGTACTTC

clone size: few
D gene: .
V gene: TRBV18
J gene: TRBJ2-1
CDR3 protein: CASSPGTSYNEQFF
CDR3 DNA: TGTGCCAGCTCACCAGGGACCTCCTACAATGAGCAGTTCTTC

clone size: .
D gene: TRBD2
V gene: TRBV20-1
J gene: TRBJ2-2
CDR3 protein: CSARISGRDTGELFF
CDR3 DNA: TGCAGTGCTAGAATTAGCGGGAGGGACACCGGGGAGCTGTTTTTT

clone size: .
D gene: .
V gene: TRBV7-9
J gene: TRBJ2-5
CDR3 protein: CASSRFVGLPQETQYF
CDR3 DNA: TGTGCCAGCAGCCGCTTTGTCGGACTACCGCAAGAGACCCAGTACTTC

clone size: .
D gene: .
V gene: TRBV3-1
J gene: TRBJ2-6
CDR3 protein: CASSQDLDGTGANVLTF
CDR3 DNA: TGTGCCAGCAGCCAAGATCTAGATGGGACTGGGGCCAACGTCCTGACTTTC

clone size: .
D gene: .
V gene: TRBV5-4
J gene: TRBJ1-1
CDR3 protein: CASSARTALNTEAFF
CDR3 DNA: TGTGCCAGCAGCGCGAGGACAGCGTTGAACACTGAAGCTTTCTTT

clone size: .
D gene: .
V gene: TRBV19
J gene: TRBJ1-3
CDR3 protein: CASARTDGNTIYF
CDR3 DNA: TGTGCCAGTGCTCGGACAGATGGAAACACCATATATTTT

clone size: .
D gene: .
V gene: TRBV4-2
J gene: TRBJ2-6
CDR3 protein: CASSQDPRGGANVLTF
CDR3 DNA: TGTGCCAGCAGCCAAGACCCTCGGGGAGGGGCCAACGTCCTGACTTTC

clone size: once
D gene: TRBD2
V gene: TRBV30
J gene: TRBJ2-1
CDR3 protein: CACPRGSSGSNEQFF
CDR3 DNA: TGTGCCTGCCCCCGCGGGTCTAGCGGGAGTAATGAGCAGTTCTTC

clone size: .
D gene: TRBD2
V gene: TRBV5-1
J gene: TRBJ2-1
CDR3 protein: CASSLPETSGRSYNEQFF
CDR3 DNA: TGCGCCAGCAGCCTCCCCGAGACTAGCGGGAGATCCTACAATGAGCAGTTCTTC

clone size: .
D gene: .
V gene: TRBV30
J gene: TRBJ2-7
CDR3 protein: CALGAGPYEQYF
CDR3 DNA: TGTGCCCTAGGGGCGGGTCCCTACGAGCAGTACTTC

clone size: .
D gene: .
V gene: TRBV5-6
J gene: TRBJ1-2
CDR3 protein: CASSLNVHGYGYTF
CDR3 DNA: TGTGCCAGCAGCTTGAATGTCCACGGCTATGGCTACACCTTC

clone size: .
D gene: .
V gene: TRBV4-2
J gene: TRBJ2-1
CDR3 protein: CASSQDSRTTYNEQFF
CDR3 DNA: TGTGCCAGCAGCCAAGATTCCCGGACAACCTACAATGAGCAGTTCTTC

clone size: .
D gene: .
V gene: TRBV4-1
J gene: TRBJ1-1
CDR3 protein: CASSPSSDRTEAFF
CDR3 DNA: TGCGCCAGCAGCCCGAGCTCCGATCGGACTGAAGCTTTCTTT

clone size: once
D gene: TRBD2
V gene: TRBV28
J gene: TRBJ2-7
CDR3 protein: CASSPPGGRDEQYF
CDR3 DNA: TGTGCCAGCAGTCCCCCGGGGGGGCGCGACGAGCAGTACTTC

clone size: .
D gene: .
V gene: TRBV7-2
J gene: TRBJ2-6
CDR3 protein: CASSSLVSGANVLTF
CDR3 DNA: TGTGCCAGCAGCTCCCTAGTGTCTGGGGCCAACGTCCTGACTTTC

clone size: .
D gene: .
V gene: TRBV7-3
J gene: TRBJ2-3
CDR3 protein: CASSLGGEGDTQYF
CDR3 DNA: TGTGCCAGCAGCTTAGGGGGCGAAGGAGATACGCAGTATTTT

clone size: few
D gene: .
V gene: TRBV6-2/TRBV6-3
J gene: TRBJ2-5
CDR3 protein: CASSREETQYF
CDR3 DNA: TGTGCCAGCAGTAGGGAGGAGACCCAGTACTTC

clone size: few
D gene: .
V gene: TRBV6-6
J gene: TRBJ2-7
CDR3 protein: CASSYQDEQYF
CDR3 DNA: TGTGCCAGCAGTTATCAGGACGAGCAGTACTTC

clone size: once
D gene: TRBD1
V gene: TRBV11-1
J gene: TRBJ2-7
CDR3 protein: CASSYRGRDEQYF
CDR3 DNA: TGTGCCAGCAGCTACAGGGGGCGAGACGAGCAGTACTTC

clone size: .
D gene: .
V gene: TRBV6-5
J gene: TRBJ2-4
CDR3 protein: CASSYRDGSNIQYF
CDR3 DNA: TGTGCCAGCAGTTACCGTGACGGGAGTAACATTCAGTACTTC

clone size: .
D gene: .
V gene: TRBV5-8
J gene: TRBJ1-1
CDR3 protein: CASPGDGEAFF
CDR3 DNA: TGTGCCAGCCCTGGGGACGGTGAAGCTTTCTTT

clone size: .
D gene: .
V gene: TRBV27
J gene: TRBJ2-3
CDR3 protein: CASSLAFLAKGDTQYF
CDR3 DNA: TGTGCCAGCAGTTTAGCTTTCCTAGCGAAGGGGGATACGCAGTATTTT

clone size: few
D gene: .
V gene: TRBV28
J gene: TRBJ1-5
CDR3 protein: CASSLLDQPQHF
CDR3 DNA: TGTGCCAGCAGTTTACTTGATCAGCCCCAGCATTTT

clone size: .
D gene: TRBD2
V gene: TRBV15
J gene: TRBJ2-3
CDR3 protein: CATSRGTSGSTDTQYF
CDR3 DNA: TGTGCCACCAGCAGAGGGACTAGCGGGAGCACAGATACGCAGTATTTT

clone size: .
D gene: .
V gene: TRBV5-1
J gene: TRBJ1-5
CDR3 protein: CASSLGGGNNQPQHF
CDR3 DNA: TGCGCCAGCAGCTTAGGAGGGGGAAACAATCAGCCCCAGCATTTT

clone size: .
D gene: TRBD1
V gene: TRBV5-1
J gene: TRBJ1-2
CDR3 protein: CASSSVTGAPYGYTF
CDR3 DNA: TGCGCCAGCAGCTCCGTGACAGGGGCCCCCTATGGCTACACCTTC

clone size: .
D gene: TRBD1
V gene: TRBV5-4
J gene: TRBJ2-7
CDR3 protein: CASSPRTGSYEQYF
CDR3 DNA: TGTGCCAGCAGCCCTCGGACAGGGTCCTACGAGCAGTACTTC

clone size: .
D gene: .
V gene: TRBV7-8
J gene: TRBJ1-5
CDR3 protein: CASSLALNNQPQHF
CDR3 DNA: TGTGCCAGCAGCTTAGCGTTGAATAATCAGCCCCAGCATTTT

clone size: .
D gene: .
V gene: TRBV19
J gene: TRBJ1-1
CDR3 protein: CASSVGQTNTEAFF
CDR3 DNA: TGTGCCAGTAGTGTTGGACAGACGAACACTGAAGCTTTCTTT

clone size: .
D gene: TRBD2
V gene: TRBV5-1
J gene: TRBJ2-2
CDR3 protein: CASRSSGRDTGELFF
CDR3 DNA: TGCGCCAGCAGAAGTAGCGGGAGGGACACCGGGGAGCTGTTTTTT

clone size: once
D gene: TRBD1
V gene: TRBV29-1
J gene: TRBJ2-1
CDR3 protein: CSAGTAEQFF
CDR3 DNA: TGCAGTGCCGGGACAGCCGAGCAGTTCTTC

clone size: .
D gene: .
V gene: TRBV20-1
J gene: TRBJ1-2
CDR3 protein: CSAPYASSSGGYTF
CDR3 DNA: TGCAGTGCTCCTTACGCTAGCTCTTCGGGGGGCTACACCTTC

clone size: .
D gene: TRBD2
V gene: TRBV20-1
J gene: TRBJ2-1
CDR3 protein: CSARKSGSAGNEQFF
CDR3 DNA: TGCAGTGCTAGAAAAAGCGGGAGTGCAGGCAATGAGCAGTTCTTC

clone size: .
D gene: .
V gene: TRBV30
J gene: TRBJ2-7
CDR3 protein: CAWSSRTTVDEQYF
CDR3 DNA: TGTGCCTGGAGTTCAAGGACGACGGTGGACGAGCAGTACTTC

clone size: .
D gene: .
V gene: TRBV19
J gene: TRBJ2-3
CDR3 protein: CASSEAEGGTDTQYF
CDR3 DNA: TGTGCCAGTAGTGAGGCGGAGGGGGGCACAGATACGCAGTATTTT